These 24 T cell receptor beta chains share one sample of origin, sequenced in a study of blood T cell repertoires in COVID-19. The table came from immunoSEQ multiplex PCR; TCRdb's copy has only in-frame clones and leaves some out. This table holds some 150,000 clones, just under 90% found once. Material: peripheral blood. These receptors all come from a woman of 80 years or more with acute or convalescent COVID-19.

J is TRBJ1-2 and V is TRBV2; 10 nucleotides line up with TRBD1. V trimming: 4 bases; J trimming: 2 bases; junction bases outside the gene matches: 7. There are 16 residues in the CDR3. CDR1 is SNHLY, CDR2 FYNNEI, per germline. For the CDR3, the DNA is TGTGCCAGCAGTGGGATTCCGGGACAGGGGAACTATGGCTACACCTTC. Its protein is CASSGIPGQGNYGYTF.

The rearrangement joins TRBV6-6 to TRBJ1-1; D uncertain. Germline CDR1 and CDR2: MNHNY and SVGAGI (reference sequence). Between the trimmed V and J ends, which lost 5 bases and 8 bases, there was a span of 15 bases. The CDR3 is 13 amino acids. CDR3 coding DNA: TGTGCCAGCAGTCATGAGATAGATAAAGAAGCTTTCTTT. This encodes CASSHEIDKEAFF.

This clone occurred once. The V and J genes are TRBV2 and TRBJ2-3; 7 bases are shared with TRBD2. The V gene end was trimmed by 5 bases and the J gene end by 6 bases; junction bases not matched to a gene: 2. The CDR3 is 12 residues long. Germline CDR1 SNHLY, CDR2 FYNNEI. CDR3 amino acids: CASSQTSDTQYF. CDR3 in DNA: TGTGCCAGCAGTCAGACTAGCGATACGCAGTATTTT.

This clone was seen a few times. J is TRBJ1-1 and V is TRBV5-6; 12 bases align to TRBD1. This CDR3 comprises 17 residues. V was clipped by 0 bases and J by 4 bases; unmatched bases: 7. Germline lookup yields CDR1 SGHDT and CDR2 YYEEEE. The CDR3: CASSLGRDRGLGTEAFF. CDR3 nucleotides: TGTGCCAGCAGCTTGGGGCGGGACAGGGGGCTAGGCACTGAAGCTTTCTTT.

The chain has TRBV5-4 and TRBJ1-1; 8 bases match TRBD1. The ends lost 5 bases at V and 1 base at J; junction bases unmatched: 7. Germline V gene sequence: CDR1 SGHNT, CDR2 YYREEE (reference sequence). CDR3 size: 15 residues. CDR3 DNA: TGTGCCAGCAGGCTTGGACAGGGAGAGAACACTGAAGCTTTCTTT. Its translation is CASRLGQGENTEAFF.

The chain uses TRBV5-4 and TRBJ1-4; the match to TRBD1 covers 7 bases. The germline CDR1 and CDR2 sequences are SGHNT and YYREEE (reference sequence). Trimming at V came to 0 bases and at J to 11 bases, leaving 4 bases not matched to a gene. The CDR3 spans 13 residues. CDR3 sequence: CASSLGRDSKLFF. The CDR3 DNA reads as TGTGCCAGCAGCTTGGGAAGGGACAGTAAACTGTTTTTT.

The chain has TRBV24-1 and TRBJ1-1; 7 nucleotides align to TRBD1. The CDR3 is made up of 10 amino acids. The J segment lost 7 bases and the V segment lost 11 bases, leaving 3 bases of the junction unmatched. The V gene's germline CDR1 is KGHDR and CDR2 SFDVKD. DNA for the CDR3: TGTGCCAAGAGGGACAGTGAAGCTTTCTTT. Protein sequence: CAKRDSEAFF.

The CDR3 DNA sequence: TGTGCCAGCCACACCGTCGGACAGGGGGCTCGGAACACTGAAGCTTTCTTT. It codes for CASHTVGQGARNTEAFF. The rearrangement links TRBV19 to TRBJ1-1; TRBD1 agrees at 11 bases. The ends lost 9 bases at V and 1 base at J; junction bases unmatched: 13. The CDR3 spans 17 residues. Germline V gives CDR1 LNHDA, CDR2 SQIVND (reference sequence).

The V and J genes are TRBV5-6 and TRBJ2-7, with TRBD1 matching over 7 bases. Germline V lookup: CDR1 SGHDT, CDR2 YYEEEE. CDR3 length: 15 amino acids. Losses at the gene ends were 2 bases for V and 2 bases for J; bases not matched to a gene: 7. The CDR3 reads CASSFRGQFTYEQYF. CDR3 sequence (DNA): TGTGCCAGCAGCTTCCGGGGACAGTTTACCTACGAGCAGTACTTC.

The chain recombines TRBV7-2 with TRBJ1-2; the D gene is possibly TRBD1 (6 bases). The germline V gene encodes CDR1 SGHTA and CDR2 FQGNSA. The length of the CDR3 is 14 residues. Trimming took off 0 bases at V and 2 bases at J, with 7 bases between the two ends. The CDR3 DNA is TGTGCCAGCAGCTTAGCCCAGGGGAACTATGGCTACACCTTC. It codes for CASSLAQGNYGYTF. The complete variable domain, with remaining parts taken from reference TRBV7-2 and TRBJ1-2, reads GAGVSQSPSNKVTEKGKDVELRCDPISGHTALYWYRQSLGQGLEFLIYFQGNSAPDKSGLPSDRFSAERTGGSVSTLTIQRTQQEDSAVYLCASSLAQGNYGYTFGSGTRLTVV.

The rearrangement links TRBV2 to TRBJ1-2, with D possibly being TRBD1 (6 bases). This CDR3 comprises 15 residues. The germline V and J ends were trimmed by 6 bases and 4 bases, with 18 bases remaining between them. Germline lookup yields CDR1 SNHLY and CDR2 FYNNEI. CDR3 amino acids: CASRGYRAVSYGYTF. The CDR3 nucleotides read TGTGCCAGCAGAGGATACAGGGCCGTCTCCTATGGCTACACCTTC. The full variable domain, its missing parts supplied by reference TRBV2 and TRBJ1-2, is EPEVTQTPSHQVTQMGQEVILRCVPISNHLYFYWYRQILGQKVEFLVSFYNNEISEKSEIFDDQFSVERPDGSNFTLKIRSTKLEDSAMYFCASRGYRAVSYGYTFGSGTRLTVV.

The J gene is TRBJ1-1, the V gene TRBV10-3; 7 bases match TRBD1. From germline, CDR1 is ENHRY and CDR2 SYGVKD. V lost 4 bases to trimming and J lost 4 bases; unmatched junction nucleotides: 9. The CDR3 consists of 15 residues. The chain's CDR3 is CAISGLGGGPTEAFF. CDR3 coding DNA: TGTGCCATCAGTGGGTTAGGGGGCGGACCCACTGAAGCTTTCTTT.

The V call is TRBV30, the J call TRBJ1-6; 7 nucleotides agree with TRBD1. Germline CDR1 GTSNPN, CDR2 SVGIG (reference sequence). The CDR3 contains 13 residues. The trim removed 5 bases at V and 10 bases at J, leaving 8 bases unmatched. DNA for the CDR3: TGTGCCTGGTCGGGGACAGAGGAATCACCCCTCCACTTT. This codes for CAWSGTEESPLHF.

This chain joins TRBV11-2 and TRBJ1-5; 7 bases are shared with TRBD1. Germline CDR1 is SGHAT and CDR2 is FQNNGV. The CDR3 is 13 amino acids. V lost 4 bases, J lost 5 bases, and 2 bases stayed unmatched. CDR3 sequence: CASSSQGDQPQHF. CDR3 nucleotide sequence: TGTGCCAGCAGCTCCCAGGGGGATCAGCCCCAGCATTTT. Based on the CDR3 plus reference TRBV11-2 and TRBJ1-5, the full variable domain is EAGVAQSPRYKIIEKRQSVAFWCNPISGHATLYWYQQILGQGPKLLIQFQNNGVVDDSQLPKDRFSAERLKGVDSTLKIQPAKLEDSAVYLCASSSQGDQPQHFGDGTRLSIL.

The chain combines TRBV5-1 with TRBJ2-5; D is ambiguous. V dropped 6 bases and J dropped 5 bases, with 8 bases sitting between them. The germline CDR1 and CDR2 sequences are SGHRS and YFSETQ. This CDR3 has 11 amino acids. This CDR3 is CASKQTETQYF. As DNA, the CDR3 is TGCGCCAGCAAACAGACGGAGACCCAGTACTTC.

V gene TRBV6-5 combines with J gene TRBJ1-2, with D maybe TRBD1 (5 bases). Germline CDR1 is MNHEY and CDR2 is SVGAGI. V shed 0 bases and J shed 4 bases, with 12 bases lying between them. The CDR3 sequence is 15 residues long. CDR3 amino acids: CASSYSGREVYGYTF. CDR3 sequence (DNA): TGTGCCAGCAGTTACTCAGGCAGGGAGGTCTATGGCTACACCTTC.

The chain recombines TRBV18 with TRBJ1-5; TRBD1 matches at 10 bases. The CDR3 runs 15 residues. Germline loops: CDR1 KGHSH, CDR2 LQKENI. Trimming removed 2 bases from V and 7 bases from J; junction bases left unmatched: 5. The CDR3 loop is CASSPGTGAVQPQHF. The CDR3 DNA reads as TGTGCCAGCTCACCAGGGACAGGGGCTGTCCAGCCCCAGCATTTT. The whole variable domain, remainder taken from reference TRBV18 and TRBJ1-5, is NAGVMQNPRHLVRRRGQEARLRCSPMKGHSHVYWYRQLPEEGLKFMVYLQKENIIDESGMPKERFSAEFPKEGPSILRIQQVVRGDSAAYFCASSPGTGAVQPQHFGDGTRLSIL.

This clone occurred once. V gene TRBV7-9 combines with J gene TRBJ2-1, with 12 bases fitting TRBD2. J was trimmed by 6 bases and V by 4 bases; bases with no gene match: 4. The CDR3 is 15 amino acids. Germline lookup yields CDR1 SEHNR and CDR2 FQNEAQ (reference sequence). As DNA, the CDR3 is TGTGCCAGCAGCTATCAACTAGCGGGGGGCAATGAGCAGTTCTTC. It specifies CASSYQLAGGNEQFF.

The chain couples TRBV2 to TRBJ1-1; tentatively, D is TRBD1 (6 bases). This CDR3 contains 16 residues. Germline CDR1 is SNHLY and CDR2 is FYNNEI. V lost 6 bases to trimming and J lost 2 bases, with 19 bases between them. CDR3 sequence (DNA): TGTGCCAGCAGCCGTACCTACAGGGTCTCCAACACTGAAGCTTTCTTT. Encoded protein: CASSRTYRVSNTEAFF.

This chain uses TRBV5-1 with TRBJ2-1, with TRBD1 identical over 8 bases. CDR3 length: 15 amino acids. V lost 4 bases to trimming and J lost 4 bases; unmatched junction nucleotides: 7. Germline loops: CDR1 SGHRS, CDR2 YFSETQ. The CDR3 DNA reads TGCGCCAGCAGCCGCCAGGGACAGGAGTACAATGAGCAGTTCTTC. Protein sequence: CASSRQGQEYNEQFF.

V usage is TRBV6-4 and J usage is TRBJ1-2; possibly TRBD1 for D (6 bases). CDR1 is MRHNA and CDR2 is SNTAGT in the germline V gene. The CDR3 consists of 13 residues. The V end was cut by 4 bases, the J end by 6 bases, with 12 bases between. The CDR3 reads CASSGGRGDGYTF. CDR3 bases: TGTGCCAGCAGTGGAGGCAGGGGAGATGGCTACACCTTC.

V and J are TRBV5-1 and TRBJ1-4, with D possibly TRBD1 on 5 matching bases. Germline CDR1 and CDR2: SGHRS and YFSETQ. With 4 bases removed from V and 7 bases from J, the gap between germline ends came to 14 bases. The CDR3 totals 14 residues. This chain's CDR3 is CASSMSGSFEKLFF. The CDR3 DNA sequence: TGCGCCAGCAGCATGTCAGGGTCTTTTGAAAAACTGTTTTTT.

In this sample, this clone turned up once. The chain couples TRBV7-2 to TRBJ2-7; 8 positions match TRBD2. This CDR3 has 14 amino acids. V dropped 3 bases and J dropped 5; count of bases not matched to a gene: 6. Germline V gives CDR1 SGHTA, CDR2 FQGNSA. DNA for the CDR3: TGTGCCAGCAGCTTCTACGGGGGGGCCGACGAGCAGTACTTC. Amino acid sequence: CASSFYGGADEQYF.

This clone was counted a single time. The same CDR3 also results from other DNA sequences found in this sample. This sequence joins TRBV19 and TRBJ1-3; 7 bases fit TRBD1. The V segment lost 5 bases and the J segment 3 bases; nucleotides outside the gene matches: 4. This CDR3 is 14 amino acids long. CDR1 is LNHDA and CDR2 is SQIVND in the germline V gene (reference sequence). For the CDR3, the DNA is TGTGCCAGTAGTCGCCGGGACAGTGGAAACACCATATATTTT. It encodes CASSRRDSGNTIYF.